The 26 T cell receptor beta chains below all came from one sample that was sequenced in a study of T cells after yellow fever vaccination. TCRdb reprocessed the 5' RACE reads with MiXCR, giving one entry per CDR3 protein. The sample holds approximately 510,000 distinct CDR3 sequences, about a fifth seen once. The specimen comprised PBMCs, sampled about 21 days after the first yellow fever vaccination. Source of these receptors: a man between 18 and 35 years old who received the YFV17D yellow fever vaccine.

This clonotype was seen more than once but under ten times. The V and J genes are TRBV12-3 or TRBV12-4 and TRBJ1-5, with D uncertain. The CDR3 extends over 14 amino acids. V shed 8 bases and J shed 0 bases, with 11 bases lying between them. Here the CDR3 DNA reads TGTGCCAGCCATCGTGGCTATAGCAATCAGCCCCAGCATTTT. Its protein is CASHRGYSNQPQHF.

On this clonotype itself: The conserved phenylalanine or tryptophan is not found at the CDR3 terminus, so this likely reflects a read error. No DNA is shown, since the ends of the CDR3 on it are uncertain; the CDR3 is the one TCRdb lists. This sequence joins TRBV12-3 or TRBV12-4 and TRBJ1-1. The CDR3 numbers 8 amino acids, ends counted. The chain's CDR3 is CASSFKGI.

There are a few counts of this clonotype. V gene TRBV6-5 combines with J gene TRBJ1-2; a possible D gene is TRBD1 (6 bases). V was trimmed by 2 bases and J by 2 bases, leaving 12 bases between them. Germline loops: CDR1 MNHEY, CDR2 SVGAGI. This CDR3 contains 15 residues. CDR3 in DNA: TGTGCCAGCAGTTACATTTCTGGACAGAACTATGGCTACACCTTC. Amino acids: CASSYISGQNYGYTF.

The chain employs TRBV7-9 and TRBJ2-4; D is perhaps TRBD2 (6 bases). Germline V gene sequence: CDR1 SEHNR, CDR2 FQNEAQ (reference sequence). Between the trimmed V and J ends, which lost 4 bases and 0 bases, there was a span of 16 bases. This CDR3 region has 17 residues. In DNA form, the CDR3 reads TGTGCCAGCAGCTGGGGAGGAGTTGGACTAGCCAAAAACATTCAGTACTTC. Its translation: CASSWGGVGLAKNIQYF.

In this sample, this clonotype turned up a few times. The gene calls are TRBV5-5 and TRBJ1-1, with D hard to call. The CDR3 length is 13 residues. Looked up from germline, CDR1 is SGHKS and CDR2 is YYEKEE (reference sequence). V was trimmed by 6 bases and J by 6 bases, leaving 15 bases between them. The CDR3 bases are TGTGCCAGCACCAAGATCGGGGTTTCTGAAGCTTTCTTT. Its translation is CASTKIGVSEAFF. Combining the CDR3 with reference TRBV5-5 and TRBJ1-1 gives the whole variable domain DAGVTQSPTHLIKTRGQQVTLRCSPISGHKSVSWYQQVLGQGPQFIFQYYEKEERGRGNFPDRFSARQFPNYSSELNVNALLLGDSALYLCASTKIGVSEAFFGQGTRLTVV.

This clonotype was counted between two and nine times. The chain links TRBV7-9 to TRBJ2-1; D is undetermined. Trimming left V 1 base short and J 2 bases short, with 12 bases between. Germline assignment: CDR1 SEHNR and CDR2 FQNEAQ (reference sequence). This CDR3 has 16 residues. For the CDR3, the DNA is TGTGCCAGCAGCTTAGGGCCCCAGGTACCCTACAATGAGCAGTTCTTC. This translates into CASSLGPQVPYNEQFF.

The chain recombines TRBV18 with TRBJ2-5; D is perhaps TRBD1 or TRBD2 (5 bases each). Germline CDR1 KGHSH, CDR2 LQKENI. V dropped 3 bases and J dropped 5 bases, with 16 bases sitting between them. The CDR3 consists of 15 residues. In DNA, the CDR3 is TGTGCCAGCTCACCTCGGGGACGTCACTCGGAGACCCAGTACTTC. Its translation: CASSPRGRHSETQYF.

This CDR3 is CASSDGVSGANVLTF. CDR3 nucleotides: TGTGCCAGCAGCGACGGGGTTTCTGGGGCCAACGTCCTGACTTTC. The chain couples TRBV9 to TRBJ2-6; D might be TRBD2 (5 bases). This CDR3 region has 15 residues. Germline values: CDR1 SGDLS, CDR2 YYNGEE. Trimming shortened V by 3 bases and J by 1 base, and 8 bases separated the two germline ends.

The CDR3 here is CASSSQGTANTGELFF. The CDR3 DNA is TGTGCCAGCAGCTCCCAAGGCACCGCGAACACCGGGGAGCTGTTTTTT. This chain joins TRBV7-2 and TRBJ2-2; no reliable D call. Looked up from germline, CDR1 is SGHTA and CDR2 is FQGNSA. The length of the CDR3 is 16 residues. V shed 4 bases and J shed 0 bases, with 12 bases lying between them.

The chain uses TRBV7-9 and TRBJ1-2; TRBD1 is a possible D gene (6 bases). With 5 bases removed from V and 6 bases from J, the gap between germline ends came to 13 bases. Looked up from germline, CDR1 is SEHNR and CDR2 is FQNEAQ (reference sequence). CDR3 length: 13 residues. This CDR3 reads CASSRGGANGYTF. The CDR3 region has the DNA TGTGCCAGCAGCCGAGGGGGGGCGAATGGCTACACCTTC.

The V gene is TRBV30, the J gene TRBJ1-5; D not certain. Trimming cost V 3 bases and J 1 base, with 7 bases left between them. CDR1 and CDR2 (germline): GTSNPN, SVGIG (reference sequence). The CDR3 has 13 residues. The CDR3 coding sequence is TGTGCCTGGAGCCCTGGGAGCAATCAGCCCCAGCATTTT. This gives the protein CAWSPGSNQPQHF.

The chain carries TRBV5-4 and TRBJ1-1; TRBD1 might be the D (5 bases). Germline V gives CDR1 SGHNT, CDR2 YYREEE (reference sequence). CDR3 length equals 14 residues. Trimming left V 4 bases short and J 1 base short, with 11 bases between. CDR3 loop: CASSRGHQNTEAFF. CDR3 bases: TGTGCCAGCAGCCGCGGACACCAGAACACTGAAGCTTTCTTT.

This clonotype was detected a few times. This sequence joins TRBV7-2 and TRBJ1-1, with D possibly TRBD1 on 5 matching bases. The germline V gene has CDR1 SGHTA and CDR2 FQGNSA. The CDR3 length is 17 residues. Between the trimmed V and J ends, which lost 4 bases and 2 bases, there was a span of 20 bases. DNA for the CDR3: TGTGCCAGCAGCTCCTCTCGGAAGTGGGGCGCAAACACTGAAGCTTTCTTT. This encodes CASSSSRKWGANTEAFF.

The chain recombines TRBV7-2 with TRBJ2-5; D ambiguous. The V end lost 1 base, the J end lost 5 bases, and 5 bases lay between the germline ends. Germline V CDR1 and CDR2: SGHTA, FQGNSA. This CDR3 comprises 12 residues. CDR3 in DNA: TGTGCCAGCAGCTTAGTAATTGAGACCCAGTACTTC. Amino acids: CASSLVIETQYF.

This clonotype appeared many times. The chain joins TRBV18 to TRBJ2-3; D is ambiguous. Trimming pared 1 base from V and 2 bases from J, leaving 4 bases between. This CDR3 spans 13 amino acids. The germline V gene has CDR1 KGHSH and CDR2 LQKENI. In DNA form, the CDR3 reads TGTGCCAGCTCACCACTGCCCACAGATACGCAGTATTTT. Amino acid sequence: CASSPLPTDTQYF.

The V call is TRBV11-2, the J call TRBJ2-1; 9 bases are shared with TRBD2. CDR3 length: 16 amino acids. Trimming at V came to 1 base and at J to 9 bases, leaving 10 bases not matched to a gene. CDR1 and CDR2 (germline): SGHAT, FQNNGV. CDR3 region: CASSLVSAGGPGEQFF. The CDR3 DNA follows: TGTGCCAGCAGCTTAGTTTCGGCGGGGGGGCCCGGTGAGCAGTTCTTC.

The chain combines TRBV4-2 with TRBJ2-3, with D tentatively TRBD2 (6 bases). Between the trimmed V and J ends, which lost 5 bases and 2 bases, there was a span of 14 bases. The CDR3 has 15 residues. Germline CDR1 is LGHNA and CDR2 is YNFKEQ. The CDR3 sequence: CASSAPTGVTDTQYF. The CDR3 nucleotides read TGTGCCAGCAGCGCCCCGACGGGGGTCACAGATACGCAGTATTTT.

The chain is built from TRBV28 and TRBJ1-3; maybe TRBD1 (5 bases). There are 12 residues in the CDR3. V was shortened by 9 bases and J by 4 bases, with 10 bases between the two germline ends. Germline values: CDR1 MDHEN, CDR2 SYDVKM. The CDR3 region is CASENRGNTIYF. The CDR3 region has the DNA TGTGCCAGTGAGAACAGGGGAAACACCATATATTTT.

This rearrangement joins TRBV6-2 or TRBV6-3 to TRBJ2-7; 11 nucleotides line up with TRBD1. Trimming cost V 7 bases and J 4 bases; bases outside gene matches: 6. CDR1 and CDR2 (germline): MNHEY, SVGEGT. CDR3 length equals 14 residues. The CDR3 region is CASKPGTGGYEQYV. DNA for the CDR3: TGTGCCAGCAAACCCGGGACAGGGGGATACGAGCAGTACGTC.

The chain recombines TRBV20-1 with TRBJ2-3; 9 positions match TRBD2. This CDR3 is 15 amino acids long. Germline V gene lookup returns CDR1 DFQATT and CDR2 SNEGSKA (reference sequence). V shed 2 bases, J shed 6 bases, and the junction held 9 bases outside the gene matches. The chain's CDR3 is CSARLAGTSVDTQYF. CDR3 nucleotides: TGCAGTGCTAGACTAGCGGGGACCAGCGTGGATACGCAGTATTTT.

The table lists this clonotype with many counts. V gene TRBV20-1 combines with J gene TRBJ2-3, with 7 bases lining up with TRBD2. J was trimmed by 5 bases and V by 3 bases; bases with no gene match: 11. CDR1 DFQATT and CDR2 SNEGSKA come from the germline V gene (reference sequence). This CDR3 has 15 amino acids. This chain's CDR3 is CSARPLGRGLDTQYF. CDR3 nucleotides: TGCAGTGCTAGGCCCCTTGGGCGGGGGTTAGATACGCAGTATTTT.

This clonotype was observed many times. The chain has TRBV12-3 or TRBV12-4 and TRBJ2-1, with 11 nucleotides matching TRBD2. Trimming took 1 base from V and 6 from J; bases not matched to a gene: 2. This CDR3 contains 15 residues. CDR3 coding DNA: TGTGCCAGCAGTTTAGTTAGCGGGGGGGGCAATGAGCAGTTCTTC. Amino acids: CASSLVSGGGNEQFF.

The genes are TRBV12-5 and TRBJ2-5; D may be TRBD2 (5 bases). Germline CDR1 is LGHNT and CDR2 is FRNRAP. V was trimmed by 2 bases and J by 5 bases, leaving 18 bases between them. This CDR3 spans 16 amino acids. CDR3 protein: CASGLTRAPVFETQYF. The CDR3 region has the DNA TGTGCTAGTGGTTTGACTAGGGCCCCGGTATTCGAGACCCAGTACTTC.

The chain joins TRBV20-1 to TRBJ1-1; 9 nucleotides agree with TRBD1. This CDR3 has 11 residues. CDR1 DFQATT and CDR2 SNEGSKA come from the germline V gene (reference sequence). With V trimmed by 6 bases and J by 11 bases, 7 bases remained unmatched. The CDR3 here is CSATRTGEAFF. The CDR3 coding sequence is TGCAGTGCCACTCGGACAGGGGAGGCTTTCTTT.

Here the CDR3 reads CAWSIGVLTYEQYF. Written as DNA, the CDR3 is TGTGCCTGGAGTATAGGCGTCTTAACCTACGAGCAGTACTTC. The rearrangement joins TRBV30 to TRBJ2-7; D gene unclear. The CDR3 contains 14 residues. The germline gives CDR1 GTSNPN, CDR2 SVGIG (reference sequence). Trimming pared 2 bases from V and 2 bases from J, leaving 13 bases between. The full variable domain, with the rest looked up from reference TRBV30 and TRBJ2-7, is SQTIHQWPATLVQPVGSPLSLECTVEGTSNPNLYWYRQAAGRGLQLLFYSVGIGQISSEVPQNLSASRPQDRQFILSSKKLLLSDSGFYLCAWSIGVLTYEQYFGPGTRLTVT.

The V and J genes are TRBV12-3 or TRBV12-4 and TRBJ2-5, with a tentative D call TRBD2 (5 bases). V lost 1 base and J 6 bases, leaving 15 bases between the germline ends. The CDR3 is made up of 15 amino acids. CDR3 bases: TGTGCCAGCAGTTTAGGGTTCACGGGGAAACAGACCCAGTACTTC. The encoded protein is CASSLGFTGKQTQYF.